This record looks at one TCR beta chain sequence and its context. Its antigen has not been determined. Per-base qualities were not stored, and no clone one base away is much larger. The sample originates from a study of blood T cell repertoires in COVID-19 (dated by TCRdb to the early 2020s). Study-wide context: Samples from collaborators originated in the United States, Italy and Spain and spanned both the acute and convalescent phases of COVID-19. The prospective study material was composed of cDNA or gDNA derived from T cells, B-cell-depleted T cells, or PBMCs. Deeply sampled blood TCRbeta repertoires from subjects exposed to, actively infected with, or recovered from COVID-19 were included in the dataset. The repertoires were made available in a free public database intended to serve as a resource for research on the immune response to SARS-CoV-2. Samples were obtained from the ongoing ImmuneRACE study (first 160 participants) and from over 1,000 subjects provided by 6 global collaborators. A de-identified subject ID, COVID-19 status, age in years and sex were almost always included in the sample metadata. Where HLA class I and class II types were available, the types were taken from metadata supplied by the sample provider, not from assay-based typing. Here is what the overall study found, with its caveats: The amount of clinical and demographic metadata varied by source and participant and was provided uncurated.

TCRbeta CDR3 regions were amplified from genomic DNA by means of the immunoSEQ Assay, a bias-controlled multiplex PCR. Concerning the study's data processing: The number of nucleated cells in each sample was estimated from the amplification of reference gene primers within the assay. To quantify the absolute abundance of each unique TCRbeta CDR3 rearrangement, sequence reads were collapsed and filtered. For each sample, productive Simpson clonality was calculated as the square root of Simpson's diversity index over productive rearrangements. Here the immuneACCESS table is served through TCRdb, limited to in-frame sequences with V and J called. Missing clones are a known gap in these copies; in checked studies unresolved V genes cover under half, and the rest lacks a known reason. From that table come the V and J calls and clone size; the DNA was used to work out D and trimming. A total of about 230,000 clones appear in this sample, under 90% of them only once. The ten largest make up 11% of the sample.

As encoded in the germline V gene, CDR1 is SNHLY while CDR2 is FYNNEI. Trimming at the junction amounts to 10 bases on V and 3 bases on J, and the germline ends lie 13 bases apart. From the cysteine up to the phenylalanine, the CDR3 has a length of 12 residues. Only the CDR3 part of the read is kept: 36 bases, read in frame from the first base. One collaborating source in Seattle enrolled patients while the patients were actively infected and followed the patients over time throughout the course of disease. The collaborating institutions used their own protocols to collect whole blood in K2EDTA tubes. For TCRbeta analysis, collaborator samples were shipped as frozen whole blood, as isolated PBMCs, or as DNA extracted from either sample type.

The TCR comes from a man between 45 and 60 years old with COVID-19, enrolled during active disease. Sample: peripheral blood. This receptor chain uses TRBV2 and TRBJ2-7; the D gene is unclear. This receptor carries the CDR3 CATSRRNYEQYF. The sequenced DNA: TGTGCCACCAGCAGAAGAAACTACGAGCAGTACTTC.